A selection of T cell receptor beta chains follows, all from one sample in a study of early T cells in non-severe SARS-CoV-2 infection. TCRdb re-called the 5' RACE reads with MiXCR, one entry per CDR3 protein. Here the sample spans fewer than 70,000 distinct CDR3 sequences, about 4.9% being singletons. The sample here was whole blood, taken at baseline. These receptors were taken from an adult who was a healthcare worker with PCR-confirmed SARS-CoV-2 infection or an uninfected control (not recorded which). The donor label of this sample is uncertain. Both conserved end residues are part of each CDR3. The D gene is left open where the match is weak. Size is omitted from some rows. Given values are once, few, many or a class for expanded clones.

V	size	D	J	DNA	CDR3
TRBV11-2	medium-sized	.	TRBJ1-2	TGTGCCAGCATCGGAAGTGGTTTGGGCTACACCTTC	CASIGSGLGYTF
TRBV6-2/TRBV6-3	few	.	TRBJ1-2	TGTGCCAGCAGTTCGCAGGGGATTAATGGCTACACCTTC	CASSSQGINGYTF
TRBV12-2	.	.	TRBJ1-5	TGTGCAAGTCGCTTGTCCGACAGGGCCAGGAACAATCAGCCCCAGCATTTT	CASRLSDRARNNQPQHF
TRBV29-1	many	.	TRBJ2-3	TGCAGCGTTTTCAGCACAGATACGCAGTATTTT	CSVFSTDTQYF
TRBV6-2/TRBV6-3	few	TRBD2	TRBJ2-3	TGTGCCAGCAGTTTCTCCACTAGCGGGGGTAGCACAGATACGCAGTATTTT	CASSFSTSGGSTDTQYF
TRBV29-1	few	TRBD1	TRBJ2-5	TGCAGCGTGACCAGGACAGGGGGCCGAGAGACCCAGTACTTC	CSVTRTGGRETQYF
TRBV18	.	.	TRBJ1-1	TGTGCCAGCTCACCACGGGTGGGTGGTAACACTGAAGCTTTCTTT	CASSPRVGGNTEAFF
TRBV12-3/TRBV12-4	many	.	TRBJ1-1	TGTGCCAGCAGTTTATCGACAGGGAACACTGAAGCTTTCTTT	CASSLSTGNTEAFF
TRBV29-1	few	.	TRBJ1-5	TGCAGCGTTGAGCAGGGTACCAATCAGCCCCAGCATTTT	CSVEQGTNQPQHF
TRBV6-1	.	.	TRBJ1-5	TGTGCCAGCAGTGAATCCGGGGGGCGGAATCAGCCCCAGCATTTT	CASSESGGRNQPQHF
TRBV6-5	many	TRBD1	TRBJ1-1	TGTGCCAGCACACGAACAGGGGCCACTGAAGCTTTCTTT	CASTRTGATEAFF
TRBV19	few	.	TRBJ2-5	TGTGCCAGTAGTATTACAGGGACGGAGACCCAGTACTTC	CASSITGTETQYF
TRBV10-2	few	.	TRBJ2-4	TGCGCCAGCAGGGCGCCGGGTGGGGGCCAAAACATTCAGTACTTC	CASRAPGGGQNIQYF
TRBV6-5	few	.	TRBJ1-1	TGTGCCAGCTGTCAGCTGAACACTGAAGCTTTCTTT	CASCQLNTEAFF
TRBV7-6	many	TRBD1	TRBJ1-4	TGTGCCAGCAGCATCGAAGGTACAGGGGGCATCGATGAAAAACTGTTTTTT	CASSIEGTGGIDEKLFF
TRBV20-1	many	TRBD1	TRBJ1-4	TGCAGTGCTAGAGATTTTGACAGGGCGGAGAGAAAACTGTTTTTT	CSARDFDRAERKLFF
TRBV18	many	TRBD1	TRBJ2-1	TGTGCCAGCTCACCACCGCGTCAGGGGGTCCATGAGCAGTTCTTC	CASSPPRQGVHEQFF
TRBV6-2/TRBV6-3	few	.	TRBJ2-3	TGTGCCAGCACCGCGAGCACAGATACGCAGTATTTT	CASTASTDTQYF
TRBV4-3	many	.	TRBJ1-5	TGCGCCAGCAGCCAAGATATGGGGCAGCCCCAGCATTTT	CASSQDMGQPQHF
TRBV10-3	.	TRBD2	TRBJ2-1	TGTGCCATCAGTGAGTTACTAGCGGGGGGGAACAATGAGCAGTTCTTC	CAISELLAGGNNEQFF
TRBV24-1	many	.	TRBJ1-1	TGTGCCACCAGTTCGTCGGGGTTCCGTAACACTGAAGCTTTCTTT	CATSSSGFRNTEAFF
TRBV28	many	TRBD1	TRBJ2-3	TGTGCCAGCAGTTCCGCGACAGGGGTTGAAGCAGATACGCAGTATTTT	CASSSATGVEADTQYF
TRBV29-1	many	TRBD2	TRBJ2-3	TGCAGCGTTGAATTAGGACTAGCAACGGATACGCAGTATTTT	CSVELGLATDTQYF
TRBV20-1	many	.	TRBJ2-1	TGCAGTGCTAGAGATCTCAGAGGGAGGAATGAGCAGTTCTTC	CSARDLRGRNEQFF
TRBV2	.	.	TRBJ1-6	TGTGCCAGCGACGGAGCCGGCTATTCACCCCTCCACTTT	CASDGAGYSPLHF
TRBV3-1	few	TRBD2	TRBJ2-3	TGTGCCAGCAGCGCGGGGGAGAGGTCGCAGTATTTT	CASSAGERSQYF
TRBV12-3/TRBV12-4	many	.	TRBJ2-5	TGTGCCAGCAGCCCGGGCGGGGCAACCGGGTACCAAGAGACCCAGTACTTC	CASSPGGATGYQETQYF
TRBV10-3	few	.	TRBJ1-4	TGTGCCATCAGGCCCGGGGAGGTTTCAACTAATGAAAAACTGTTTTTT	CAIRPGEVSTNEKLFF
TRBV6-1	many	.	TRBJ2-2	TGTGCCTCCTCGACCTTCCGTCCTAGCGCGGTTAGGGGCGGGGAGCTGTTTTTT	CASSTFRPSAVRGGELFF
TRBV18	.	.	TRBJ1-4	TGTGCCAGCTCACCGTACAGGGATGAAAAACTGTTTTTT	CASSPYRDEKLFF
TRBV28	many	.	TRBJ2-7	TGTGCCAGCACCCATAGACGGGACTACGAGCAGTACTTC	CASTHRRDYEQYF
TRBV27	many	.	TRBJ2-7	TGTGCCAGCAGTTCGGTGATAGCAGGGGTCGAGCAGTACTTC	CASSSVIAGVEQYF
TRBV6-6	many	.	TRBJ2-2	TGTGCCAGCAGTTACTCCCAGGGTGCCGGGGAGCTGTTTTTT	CASSYSQGAGELFF
TRBV28	many	TRBD1	TRBJ1-2	TGTGCCAGCAGGCCAGGGGGTTTTAACTATGGCTACACCTTC	CASRPGGFNYGYTF
TRBV20-1	few	TRBD2	TRBJ2-7	TGCAGTGCTAGCCCGTCGGCGGGGGGGCGGGAGCAGTACTTC	CSASPSAGGREQYF
TRBV18	.	TRBD1	TRBJ1-1	TGTGCCAGCTCACCAGACAGGGCGAACACTGAAGCTTTCTTT	CASSPDRANTEAFF
TRBV15	few	.	TRBJ1-3	TGTGCCACCAGCCATAACAGGGCCAGCTCTGGAAACACCATATATTTT	CATSHNRASSGNTIYF
TRBV20-1	many	TRBD1	TRBJ1-1	TGCAGTGCCCGGGACAGTGCGAACACTGAAGCTTTCTTT	CSARDSANTEAFF
TRBV20-1	many	TRBD1	TRBJ2-1	TGCAGTGCTAGGAGAGGGGGACAGGGTCTTCAGTTCTTC	CSARRGGQGLQFF
TRBV10-1	many	.	TRBJ1-1	TGCGCCAGCACTGACGGACTGAGAGAAGCTTTCTTT	CASTDGLREAFF
TRBV11-1	.	TRBD2	TRBJ2-1	TGTGCCAGCAGCTCGCCCGGGGAAAGCGGGGATCTGTTCTTC	CASSSPGESGDLFF